This T cell receptor (beta chain) was identified in a study of cytomegalovirus exposure and HLA in healthy donors (TCRdb year 2017). In terms of the full investigation: An earlier analysis of more than 550 of the donors reported around 280 Gb of sequence data and approximately 120 million unique TCR beta sequences obtained from about 200 million T cells. The study aimed to test whether cataloging public T cell receptors could reveal signatures of past pathogen exposure. Of the roughly 390 genotyped donors, 75% to 85% were placed in the genetic ancestry cluster associated with self-reported Caucasian donors. A separate validation cohort of more than 100 different subjects was used in addition to the roughly 620-subject first cohort. To predict cytomegalovirus infection status, the study brought together high-throughput TCR immunosequencing, statistical association of individual TCRs with disease status, and machine learning. A later analysis re-analyzed previously published TCR beta repertoires from 550 to 700 donors and added high-resolution HLA genotyping to study TCR occurrence patterns. Alongside the repertoire data, information on donor age, sex, ethnicity and CMV serostatus was compiled. A later genetic analysis took genome-wide SNP genotypes for about three fifths of the 666 donors and used that subset as a discovery cohort. The study used immunosequencing to profile the T cell repertoires of 666 subjects and linked those repertoires to cytomegalovirus serostatus. HLA typing included class I and class II loci at four-digit resolution. Among several hundred genotyped donors of the cohort, an average of about 220,000 unique TCR beta nucleotide sequences was sequenced per donor, of which approximately 19% were non-productive. Because of strong linkage in the cohort, five DR-DQ haplotypes were treated as single units for association and clustering. An earlier analysis of approximately 640 of the donors applied high-throughput TCR beta sequencing to assess whether each TCR beta V gene segment acted as functional or pseudogenic. Approximately 310 gigabases of sequencing data and approximately 85 million unique TCR sequences were included in an early release covering around 600 HLA-typed donors. All discovery cohort repertoires had been generated using a single sequencing platform. The later analysis used no new phenotypic data to find candidate immune exposures, relying instead on TCR beta sequences and their occurrence across donors. The number of typed donors differed by locus: 629-630 for A, B, C, DRB1 and DQB1; 500 to 550 for DQA1; over 600 for DPA1; and about 470 for DPB1. Study-level results and caveats: A later analysis found that HLA-associated TCR beta chains were more clonally expanded and had lower generation probabilities than equally common non-associated chains. In a later analysis, several top co-occurrence clusters were reported to appear linked to parvovirus B19, influenza, CMV and Epstein-Barr virus. Specific HLA alleles were associated with more than 15,000 TCR beta sequences at a false discovery rate of 0.05 in a later analysis. Roughly 17 rarely observed V segments, including chromosome 9 orphons, were excluded from the earlier analysis of several hundred of the donors because counts were too low. Some IMGT-functional V segments, including TRBV6-2 and TRBV6-3, could not be distinguished by the 87-base-pair reads and were therefore excluded. In the study, around 150 TCR beta chains were listed as associated with cytomegalovirus. Correlated functional status among segregating V segments might reflect linkage disequilibrium, but an unknown experimental factor could not be ruled out. The only immune exposure information available for the cohort was CMV serostatus. A cluster of highly shared sequence variants was judged likely to represent a technical artifact of the sequencing pipeline. HLA typing was unavailable for some donors at each locus, so association tests used only the typed subset. When HLA alleles, especially DR and DQ, strongly co-occurred, TCR associations were difficult to assign to individual alleles. In vitro tests confirmed that a few of the cytomegalovirus-associated TCR beta chains recognize cytomegalovirus antigens. This cohort had only TCR beta chains sequenced, and the lack of alpha or paired-chain data limited which features could be detected. Across donors, most TCR sequences were observed very rarely, whereas some public TCRs were present in many individuals. A further reported finding was that TCR beta sequences accurately predicted the HLA-A and HLA-B alleles for most subjects in the first cohort. Compared with the roughly 710-donor mean, donors in an Asian-associated ancestry cluster had fewer N-insertions in productive TCRs, according to a later genetic analysis. According to a later analysis, most CMV-associated TCR beta chains appeared to be HLA-restricted, and the HLA associations seemed to be driven largely by CMV exposure. In an earlier analysis of fewer than 700 of the donors, most TCR beta V segments appeared in productive rearrangements about 87% or about 30% of the time, broadly matching IMGT annotations. The authors suggested that the approach could potentially be generalized to other disease states and immunological phenotypes. In a later genetic analysis, a missense DCLRE1C variant was associated with V-gene and J-gene trimming of TCR beta chains, and the association was replicated in an independent cohort. The classifier was reported to diagnose cytomegalovirus status with high specificity and sensitivity in both the original cohort and the validation cohort. Presence/absence analyses assumed roughly uniform sequencing depth across donors, an assumption that may not hold. A later analysis found that TCR association rates varied across HLA loci, with DRB1 alleles showing the most associated TCRs and HLA-C alleles the fewest.

A word on this clone: Its antigen is unknown. No much larger clone exists at a distance of one base, and base qualities are not known.

The library was obtained by the immunoSEQ multiplex PCR assay. A mixture of 60 forward primers for TCR Vbeta segments and 13 reverse primers for TCR Jbeta segments was used in the multiplex PCR. The CDR3 region of rearranged TCR beta genes was amplified from genomic DNA by a multiplex PCR assay. Amplified TCR beta libraries were sequenced as 87-base-pair reads on the Illumina HiSeq System. The source study handled its data this way. A later analysis tallied 75 million to 95 million unique TCR beta chains across the roughly 610 repertoires, and about 10 million of those chains were shared by two or more donors. Raw reads were error-corrected and collapsed into unique sequences with a nearest-neighbor algorithm that merged closely related sequences to remove PCR and sequencing errors. CDR3 sequences were aligned to IMGT reference sequences to assign V, D and J gene segments. For a sequence to be retained, at least a six-nucleotide match to both a V gene segment and a J gene segment was required. Rearrangements were called productive when the CDR3 lacked stop codons and stayed in frame with V and J; all others were non-productive. Following IMGT convention, CDR3 was defined as the stretch from the second conserved V-encoded cysteine up to the conserved J-encoded phenylalanine. In an earlier analysis of some 550 of the donors, sequences lacking an unambiguous match to a single V gene segment were excluded. In an earlier analysis of about 590 of the donors, a V segment was called functional when productive rearrangements were above 56.7%, and segregating when the standard deviation between donors exceeded 5%. To diagnose cytomegalovirus status from the catalog of TCR beta chain sequences, a statistical classification framework was built. In a later analysis, V and J genes were assigned by comparing TCR nucleotide sequences against IMGT/GENE-DB human TR gene sequences. In a later analysis, CDR3 sequences and most-parsimonious VDJ recombination scenarios were assigned using the TCRdist pipeline. In a later analysis, each TCR beta chain was defined by its CDR3 amino acid sequence together with its V-gene family, and reads without a unique V-gene family were excluded. To address suspected cross-contamination and a sequencing artifact, a later analysis removed 592 highly shared, low-generation-probability nucleotide sequences. In a later analysis, a clonal expansion index was calculated for each public chain from normalized within-repertoire ranks of inferred template counts. A later analysis computed generation probabilities with a VDJ recombination model fitted to out-of-frame rearrangements, and checked the results against IGoR. In a later analysis, hypergeometric tests were used to score TCR-TCR, TCR-HLA and TCR-CMV co-occurrence, with a repertoire-size bias correction applied to TCR pairs. In a later analysis, false discovery rates were estimated by permuting HLA or CMV assignments 20 times. In a later analysis, co-occurring TCRs were grouped using DBSCAN, and TCRdist sequence similarity was added for clustering within HLA-allele-positive subsets. Repertoires with fewer than 30,000 or more than 120,000 public chains, plus five repertoires with anomalous nucleotide sharing, were excluded from co-occurrence clustering. TCRdb re-hosts the immuneACCESS table, in-frame sequences only. Its copies lack some clones; in the studies checked, an unresolved V gene accounts for under half of them, and the cause for the rest is not known. The D gene and trimming were derived from the DNA, and the V and J assignments and clone size from that table. The sample table contains 100,000 or so clones; only one count was recorded for 83% of them. 5% to 6.5% of the sample belongs to the ten largest clones.

In total, 500 to 700 healthy bone marrow donors made up the cohort. At the time of sampling, all cohort members were nominally healthy, though unrecorded immune exposures were likely present. The donor tested CMV seronegative, placing the donor among the 350 to 400 seronegative members of the cohort. Every donor gave a peripheral blood sample, and the peripheral blood mononuclear cells from that sample were used for TCR beta sequencing. Genomic DNA extraction from the blood cell samples was performed with the Qiagen DNeasy Blood Extraction Kit. For CDR1 and CDR2, the germline V gene (reference sequence) lists LNHDA and SQIVND. Relative to germline, V is missing 1 base and J is missing 6 bases, with 0 bases of the junction outside any gene match. The CDR3, cysteine through phenylalanine, is 13 amino acids long. Only the CDR3 DNA stays, 39 bases, in frame from base 1.

This receptor was obtained from a man between 18 and 35 years old in good health and CMV-seronegative. The receptor chain draws on TRBV19 and TRBJ1-2, with 9 bases aligning to TRBD1. Sequencing input: PBMCs. The sequenced DNA: TGTGCCAGTAGTATAGGGACAGGGGATGGCTACACCTTC. The encoded protein is CASSIGTGDGYTF.